Described below is a single T cell receptor (beta chain) sequence and its context. Its antigen is as yet unknown. Each sorted fraction was over 95% pure. Reverse transcription of all isolated RNA meant that expressed TCRB transcripts were sequenced. Each sample of naive, central memory or regulatory T cells had, on average, about 3.6 million reads. Profiling relied on immunoSEQ multiplex PCR, and the TCRdb table lists in-frame clones only, not all of them. The sample yields over 350,000 clones, approximately 15% seen once. The data were taken from a study of beta chain features in type 1 diabetes. Findings and caveats of the study: Equally in patients and controls, shorter templates might have been favored by PCR.

Germline V gives CDR1 SEHNR, CDR2 FQNEAQ (reference sequence). The CDR3 extends over 16 amino acids. J lost 0 bases, V lost 5 bases, and 8 bases had no gene match. The sample taken for sequencing was naive CD4+ T cells from blood. This receptor was taken from a woman younger than 35 in good health. The J gene is TRBJ2-3, the V gene TRBV7-9, with 7 positions matching TRBD2. CDR3 sequence (DNA): TGTGCCAGCAGCCTCAAACTAGCGTATAGCACAGATACGCAGTATTTT. Its protein is CASSLKLAYSTDTQYF.